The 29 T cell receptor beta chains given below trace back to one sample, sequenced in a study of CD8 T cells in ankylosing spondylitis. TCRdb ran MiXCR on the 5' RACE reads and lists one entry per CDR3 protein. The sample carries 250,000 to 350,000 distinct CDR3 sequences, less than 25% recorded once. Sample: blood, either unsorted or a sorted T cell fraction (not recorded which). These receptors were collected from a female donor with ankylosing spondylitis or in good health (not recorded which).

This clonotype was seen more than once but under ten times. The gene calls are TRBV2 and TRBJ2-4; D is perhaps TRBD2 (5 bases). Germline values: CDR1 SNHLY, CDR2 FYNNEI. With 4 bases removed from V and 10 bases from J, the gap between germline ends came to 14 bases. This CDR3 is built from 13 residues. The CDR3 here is CASSVGGGEIQYF. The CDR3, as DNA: TGTGCCAGCAGTGTGGGTGGTGGGGAGATTCAGTACTTC.

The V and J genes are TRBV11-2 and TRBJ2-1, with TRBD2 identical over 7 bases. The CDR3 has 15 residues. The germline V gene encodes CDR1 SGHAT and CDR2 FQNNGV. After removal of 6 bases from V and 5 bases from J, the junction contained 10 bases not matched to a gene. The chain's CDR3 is CASSSEAGTDNEQFF. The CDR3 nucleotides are TGTGCCAGCAGTTCTGAAGCGGGAACCGACAATGAGCAGTTCTTC.

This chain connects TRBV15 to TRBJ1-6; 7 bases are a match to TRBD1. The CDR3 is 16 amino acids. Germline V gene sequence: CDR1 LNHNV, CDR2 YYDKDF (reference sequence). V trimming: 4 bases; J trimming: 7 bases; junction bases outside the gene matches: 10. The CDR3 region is CATSTHTTGKNSPLHF. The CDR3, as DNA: TGTGCCACCAGCACCCATACGACAGGGAAGAATTCACCCCTCCACTTT.

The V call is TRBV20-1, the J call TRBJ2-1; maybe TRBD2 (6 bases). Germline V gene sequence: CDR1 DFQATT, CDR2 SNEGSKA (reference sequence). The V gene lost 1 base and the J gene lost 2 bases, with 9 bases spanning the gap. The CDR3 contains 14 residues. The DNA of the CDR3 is TGCAGTGCTAGAGGGGACTCCACCTACAATGAGCAGTTCTTC. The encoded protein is CSARGDSTYNEQFF.

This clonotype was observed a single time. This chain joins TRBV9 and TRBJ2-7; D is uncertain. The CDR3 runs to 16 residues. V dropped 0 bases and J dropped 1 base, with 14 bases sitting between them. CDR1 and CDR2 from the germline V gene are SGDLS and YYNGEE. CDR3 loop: CASSVGSGLPSYEQYF. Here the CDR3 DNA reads TGTGCCAGCAGCGTAGGATCCGGTCTCCCTTCCTACGAGCAGTACTTC. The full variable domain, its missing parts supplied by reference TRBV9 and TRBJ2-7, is DSGVTQTPKHLITATGQRVTLRCSPRSGDLSVYWYQQSLDQGLQFLIQYYNGEERAKGNILERFSAQQFPDLHSELNLSSLELGDSALYFCASSVGSGLPSYEQYFGPGTRLTVT.

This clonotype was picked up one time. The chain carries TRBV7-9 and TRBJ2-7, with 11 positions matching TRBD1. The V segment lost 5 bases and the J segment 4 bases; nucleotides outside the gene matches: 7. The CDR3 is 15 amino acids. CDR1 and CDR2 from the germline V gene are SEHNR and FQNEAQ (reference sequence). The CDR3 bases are TGTGCCAGCAGCAAAGGACAGGGGGCCGGGTACGAGCAGTACTTC. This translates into CASSKGQGAGYEQYF.

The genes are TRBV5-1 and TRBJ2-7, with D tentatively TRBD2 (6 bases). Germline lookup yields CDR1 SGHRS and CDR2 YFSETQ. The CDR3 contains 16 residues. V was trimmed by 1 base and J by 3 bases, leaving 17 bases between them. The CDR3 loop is CASSLRLGGSGYEQYF. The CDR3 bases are TGCGCCAGCAGCTTGAGGTTGGGTGGTAGCGGCTACGAGCAGTACTTC.

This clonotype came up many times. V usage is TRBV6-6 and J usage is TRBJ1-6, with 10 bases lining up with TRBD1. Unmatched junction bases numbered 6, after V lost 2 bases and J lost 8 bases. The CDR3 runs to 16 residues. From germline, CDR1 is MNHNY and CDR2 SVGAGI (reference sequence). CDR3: CASSYGGQGWDSPLHF. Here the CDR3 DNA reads TGTGCCAGCAGTTACGGGGGACAGGGGTGGGATTCACCCCTCCACTTT.

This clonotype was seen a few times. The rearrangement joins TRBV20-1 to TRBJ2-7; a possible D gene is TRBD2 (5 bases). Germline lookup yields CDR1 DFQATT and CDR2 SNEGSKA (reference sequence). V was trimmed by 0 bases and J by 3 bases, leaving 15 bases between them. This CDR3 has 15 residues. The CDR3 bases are TGCAGTGCTAGAGATGATGCTAGCTTTTACTACGAGCAGTACTTC. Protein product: CSARDDASFYYEQYF.

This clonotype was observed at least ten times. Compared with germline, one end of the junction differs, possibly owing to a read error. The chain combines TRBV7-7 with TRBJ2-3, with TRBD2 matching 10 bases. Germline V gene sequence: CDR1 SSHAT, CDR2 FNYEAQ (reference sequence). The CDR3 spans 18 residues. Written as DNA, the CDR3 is TGTGCTAGCAGCTTATCCCCCCCAGCGGGAGGGCAGATAGATACGCAGTATTTT. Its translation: CASSLSPPAGGQIDTQYF. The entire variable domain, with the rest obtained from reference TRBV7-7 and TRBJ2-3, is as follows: GAGVSQSPRYKVTKRGQDVTLRCDPISSHATLYWYQQALGQGPEFLTYFNYEAQPDKSGLPSDRFSAERPEGSISTLTIQRTEQRDSAMYRCASSLSPPAGGQIDTQYFGPGTRLTVL.

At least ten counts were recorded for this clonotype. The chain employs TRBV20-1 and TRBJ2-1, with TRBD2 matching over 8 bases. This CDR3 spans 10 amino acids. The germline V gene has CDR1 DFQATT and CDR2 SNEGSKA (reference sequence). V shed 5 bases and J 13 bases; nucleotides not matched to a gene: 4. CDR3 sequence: CSALSGDQFF. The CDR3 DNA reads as TGCAGTGCTCTTAGCGGGGACCAGTTCTTC.

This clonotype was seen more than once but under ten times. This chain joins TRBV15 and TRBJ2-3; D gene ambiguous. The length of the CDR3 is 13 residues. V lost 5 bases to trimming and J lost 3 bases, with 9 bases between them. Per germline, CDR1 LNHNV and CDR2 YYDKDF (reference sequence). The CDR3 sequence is CATSLGNTDTQYF. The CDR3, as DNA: TGTGCCACCAGCCTCGGTAATACAGATACGCAGTATTTT.

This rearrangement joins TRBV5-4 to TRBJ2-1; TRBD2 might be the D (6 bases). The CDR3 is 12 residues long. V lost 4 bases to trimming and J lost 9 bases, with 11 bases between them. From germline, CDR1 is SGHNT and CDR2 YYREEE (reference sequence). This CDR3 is CASSRTSTEQFF. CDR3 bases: TGTGCCAGCAGCCGAACTAGCACTGAGCAGTTCTTC.

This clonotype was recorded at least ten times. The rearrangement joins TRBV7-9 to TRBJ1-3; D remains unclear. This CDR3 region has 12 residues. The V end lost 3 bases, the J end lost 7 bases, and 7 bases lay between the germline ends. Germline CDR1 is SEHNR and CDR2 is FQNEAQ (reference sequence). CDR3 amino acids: CASSFLGNTIYF. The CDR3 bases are TGTGCCAGCAGCTTCCTTGGGAACACCATATATTTT.

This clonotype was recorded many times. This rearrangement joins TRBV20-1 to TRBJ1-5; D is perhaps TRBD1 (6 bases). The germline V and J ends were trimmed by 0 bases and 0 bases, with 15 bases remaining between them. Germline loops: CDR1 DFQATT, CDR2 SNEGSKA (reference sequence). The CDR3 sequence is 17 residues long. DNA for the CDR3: TGCAGTGCTAGAGATCAGGGGCCGCTTCATAGCAATCAGCCCCAGCATTTT. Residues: CSARDQGPLHSNQPQHF.

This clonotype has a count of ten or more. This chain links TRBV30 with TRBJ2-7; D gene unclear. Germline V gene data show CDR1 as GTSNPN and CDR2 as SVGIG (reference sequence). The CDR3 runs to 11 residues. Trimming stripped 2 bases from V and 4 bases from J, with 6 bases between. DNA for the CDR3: TGTGCCTGGAGTTCACGGTACGAGCAGTACTTC. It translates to CAWSSRYEQYF. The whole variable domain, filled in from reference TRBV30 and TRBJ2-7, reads SQTIHQWPATLVQPVGSPLSLECTVEGTSNPNLYWYRQAAGRGLQLLFYSVGIGQISSEVPQNLSASRPQDRQFILSSKKLLLSDSGFYLCAWSSRYEQYFGPGTRLTVT.

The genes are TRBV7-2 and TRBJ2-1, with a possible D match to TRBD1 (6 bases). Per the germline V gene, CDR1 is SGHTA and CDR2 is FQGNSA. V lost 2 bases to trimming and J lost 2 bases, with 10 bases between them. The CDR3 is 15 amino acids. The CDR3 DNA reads TGTGCCAGCAGCTTACTGGGGGCCGCCTACAATGAGCAGTTCTTC. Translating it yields CASSLLGAAYNEQFF.

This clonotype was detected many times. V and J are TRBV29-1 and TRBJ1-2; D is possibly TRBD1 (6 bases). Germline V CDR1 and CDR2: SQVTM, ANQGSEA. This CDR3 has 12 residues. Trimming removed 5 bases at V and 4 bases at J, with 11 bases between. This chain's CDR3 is CSVKQGGYGYTF. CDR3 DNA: TGCAGCGTTAAACAGGGTGGCTATGGCTACACCTTC.

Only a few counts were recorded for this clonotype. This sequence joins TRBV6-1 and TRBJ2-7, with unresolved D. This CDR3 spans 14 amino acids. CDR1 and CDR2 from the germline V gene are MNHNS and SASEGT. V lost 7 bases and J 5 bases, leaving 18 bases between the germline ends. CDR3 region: CASTNPVDPHEQYF. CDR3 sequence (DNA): TGTGCCAGCACCAACCCAGTGGATCCCCACGAGCAGTACTTC.

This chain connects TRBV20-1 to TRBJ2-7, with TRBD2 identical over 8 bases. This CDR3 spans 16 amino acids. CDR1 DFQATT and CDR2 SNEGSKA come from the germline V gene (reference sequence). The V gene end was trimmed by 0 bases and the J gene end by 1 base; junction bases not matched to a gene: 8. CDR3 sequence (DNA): TGCAGTGCTAGAGATCGGAACGGGAGGGTTTCCTACGAGCAGTACTTC. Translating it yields CSARDRNGRVSYEQYF.

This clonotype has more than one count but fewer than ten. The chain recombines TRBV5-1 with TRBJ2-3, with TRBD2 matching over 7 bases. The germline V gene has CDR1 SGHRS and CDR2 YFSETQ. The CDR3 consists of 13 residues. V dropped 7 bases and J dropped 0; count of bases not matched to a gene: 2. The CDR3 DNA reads TGCGCCAGCCGGGAGGCTAGCACAGATACGCAGTATTTT. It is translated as CASREASTDTQYF.

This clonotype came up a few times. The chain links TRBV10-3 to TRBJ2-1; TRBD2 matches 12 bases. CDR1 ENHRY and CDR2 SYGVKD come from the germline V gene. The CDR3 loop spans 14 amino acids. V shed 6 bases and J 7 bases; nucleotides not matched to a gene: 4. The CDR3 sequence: CAIRPGLAGNEQFF. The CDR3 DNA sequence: TGTGCCATCAGACCGGGACTAGCGGGTAATGAGCAGTTCTTC.

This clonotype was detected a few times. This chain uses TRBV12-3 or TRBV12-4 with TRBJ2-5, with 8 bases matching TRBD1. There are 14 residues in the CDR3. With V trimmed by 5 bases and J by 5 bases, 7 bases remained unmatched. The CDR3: CASSLRGLGETQYF. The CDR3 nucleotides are TGTGCCAGCAGTCTCAGGGGGCTCGGGGAGACCCAGTACTTC.

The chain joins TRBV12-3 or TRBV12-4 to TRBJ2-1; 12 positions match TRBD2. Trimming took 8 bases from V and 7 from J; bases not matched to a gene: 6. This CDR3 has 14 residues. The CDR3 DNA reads TGTGCCAGCCACGGGACTAGCGGGTTTAATGAGCAGTTCTTC. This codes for CASHGTSGFNEQFF.

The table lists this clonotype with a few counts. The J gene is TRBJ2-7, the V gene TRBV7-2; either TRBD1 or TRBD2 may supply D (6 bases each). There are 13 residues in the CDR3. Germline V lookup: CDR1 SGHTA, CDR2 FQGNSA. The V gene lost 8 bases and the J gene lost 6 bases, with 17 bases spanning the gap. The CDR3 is CASGADWGAEQYF. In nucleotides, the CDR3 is TGTGCCAGCGGGGCGGACTGGGGGGCCGAGCAGTACTTC. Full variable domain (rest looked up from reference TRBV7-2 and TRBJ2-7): GAGVSQSPSNKVTEKGKDVELRCDPISGHTALYWYRQSLGQGLEFLIYFQGNSAPDKSGLPSDRFSAERTGGSVSTLTIQRTQQEDSAVYLCASGADWGAEQYFGPGTRLTVT.

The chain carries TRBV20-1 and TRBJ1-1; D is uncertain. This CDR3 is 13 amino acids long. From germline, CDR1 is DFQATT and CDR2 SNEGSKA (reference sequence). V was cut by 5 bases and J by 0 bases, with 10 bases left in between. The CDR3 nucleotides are TGCAGTGCTTGGACTTTAATGAACACTGAAGCTTTCTTT. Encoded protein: CSAWTLMNTEAFF.

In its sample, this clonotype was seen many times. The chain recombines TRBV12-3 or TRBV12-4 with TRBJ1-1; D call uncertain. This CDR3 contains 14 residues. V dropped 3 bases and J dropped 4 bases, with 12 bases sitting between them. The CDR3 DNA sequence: TGTGCCAGCAGTTTGACCGGGCAGGCCACTGAAGCTTTCTTT. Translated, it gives CASSLTGQATEAFF.

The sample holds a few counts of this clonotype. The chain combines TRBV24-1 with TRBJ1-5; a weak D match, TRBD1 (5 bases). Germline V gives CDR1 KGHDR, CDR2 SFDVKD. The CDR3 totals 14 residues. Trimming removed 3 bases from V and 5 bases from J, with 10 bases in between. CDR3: CATSDGTGDQPQHF. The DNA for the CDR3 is TGTGCCACCAGTGATGGGACGGGCGATCAGCCCCAGCATTTT.

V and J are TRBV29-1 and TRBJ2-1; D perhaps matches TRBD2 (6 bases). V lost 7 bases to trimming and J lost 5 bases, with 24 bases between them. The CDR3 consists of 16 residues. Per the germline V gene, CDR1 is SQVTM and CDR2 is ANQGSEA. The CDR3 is CSGAISRETSDNEQFF. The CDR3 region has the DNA TGCAGCGGGGCTATCAGTCGGGAGACCTCTGACAATGAGCAGTTCTTC.